A single sample is the source of the 25 T cell receptor beta chains below, sequenced in a study of blood T cell repertoires in COVID-19. Assay used: immunoSEQ multiplex PCR; TCRdb lists only in-frame clones, some missing. The repertoire has about 250,000 clones, around four fifths of them found once; the top ten carry around 8.9%. Material: peripheral blood. All receptors come from a man aged 35-49 years with active or convalescent COVID-19.

The gene calls are TRBV6-5 and TRBJ2-5, with 8 bases matching TRBD1. Germline CDR1 and CDR2: MNHEY and SVGAGI. This CDR3 spans 15 amino acids. Germline trimming cut 6 bases from V and 1 base from J; bases unmatched to any gene: 7. DNA for the CDR3: TGTGCCAGCAGAAGGGGACAGGCGATCCAAGAGACCCAGTACTTC. Amino acid sequence: CASRRGQAIQETQYF.

The J gene is TRBJ2-2, the V gene TRBV5-4; tentative D call: TRBD2 (8 bases). The CDR3 has 17 residues. Germline V lookup: CDR1 SGHNT, CDR2 YYREEE (reference sequence). Trimming stripped 1 base from V and 1 base from J, with 14 bases between. CDR3 loop: CASSLREGALNTGELFF. CDR3 coding DNA: TGTGCCAGCAGCTTGCGGGAGGGGGCCTTGAACACCGGGGAGCTGTTTTTT.

The genes are TRBV19 and TRBJ2-1, with 7 bases identical to TRBD2. CDR1 is LNHDA and CDR2 is SQIVND in the germline V gene (reference sequence). The CDR3 loop spans 16 amino acids. V shed 3 bases, J shed 3 bases, and the junction held 8 bases outside the gene matches. The chain's CDR3 is CASSIEAGVVYNEQFF. Here the CDR3 DNA reads TGTGCCAGTAGTATCGAGGCGGGGGTCGTCTACAATGAGCAGTTCTTC.

This clone was seen only once. This chain connects TRBV12-3 or TRBV12-4 to TRBJ1-1; D is unresolved. CDR3 length equals 12 residues. Deletions cut 5 bases from V and 4 bases from J, with 8 bases between. CDR3: CASSPESTEAFF. The CDR3 nucleotides read TGTGCCAGCAGTCCCGAGAGCACTGAAGCTTTCTTT.

The rearrangement links TRBV3-1 (or the pseudogene TRBV3-2) to TRBJ1-6; the D gene is possibly TRBD1 (5 bases). This CDR3 comprises 16 residues. In germline, CDR1 is LGHDT, CDR2 YNNKEL (reference sequence). Trimming removed 0 bases from V and 7 bases from J, with 13 bases in between. Here the CDR3 DNA reads TGTGCCAGCAGCCAAGATCTCGGGGGTCTAAATTCACCCCTCCACTTT. This sequence encodes CASSQDLGGLNSPLHF.

The chain uses TRBV5-4 and TRBJ1-4, with unresolved D. Trimming shortened V by 4 bases and J by 4 bases, and 11 bases separated the two germline ends. Germline values: CDR1 SGHNT, CDR2 YYREEE (reference sequence). This CDR3 is built from 14 residues. The CDR3 here is CASSPRGDNEKLFF. The CDR3 bases are TGTGCCAGCAGCCCCCGCGGGGATAATGAAAAACTGTTTTTT. Filled out from reference TRBV5-4 and TRBJ1-4, the complete variable domain reads ETGVTQSPTHLIKTRGQQVTLRCSSQSGHNTVSWYQQALGQGPQFIFQYYREEENGRGNFPPRFSGLQFPNYSSELNVNALELDDSALYLCASSPRGDNEKLFFGSGTQLSVL.

V usage is TRBV19 and J usage is TRBJ1-1; 9 positions match TRBD1. Germline V gene lookup returns CDR1 LNHDA and CDR2 SQIVND (reference sequence). The CDR3 is 16 amino acids. Losses at the gene ends were 4 bases for V and 5 bases for J; bases not matched to a gene: 11. CDR3 in DNA: TGTGCCAGTAGTACTTATTCGGGACAGGGTGGTACTGAAGCTTTCTTT. This translates into CASSTYSGQGGTEAFF.

The chain employs TRBV6-4 and TRBJ2-1; 8 nucleotides agree with TRBD1. CDR3 size: 15 residues. V dropped 0 bases and J dropped 6; count of bases not matched to a gene: 4. Germline values: CDR1 MRHNA, CDR2 SNTAGT. CDR3 in DNA: TGTGCCAGCAGTGACTCGACCAGGGGGCTCAATGAGCAGTTCTTC. Translated: CASSDSTRGLNEQFF.

The chain joins TRBV3-1 (or the pseudogene TRBV3-2) to TRBJ2-1; 7 positions match TRBD1. Trimming at V came to 8 bases and at J to 6 bases, leaving 10 bases not matched to a gene. Germline V lookup: CDR1 LGHDT, CDR2 YNNKEL (reference sequence). The CDR3 is made up of 14 amino acids. The CDR3 nucleotides read TGTGCCAGCCTTCGCTCCGAGGGGGCCAATGAGCAGTTCTTC. This codes for CASLRSEGANEQFF.

The chain employs TRBV5-1 and TRBJ2-1; 10 nucleotides agree with TRBD2. Trimming cost V 0 bases and J 4 bases; bases outside gene matches: 7. The CDR3 spans 17 residues. Germline V gene data show CDR1 as SGHRS and CDR2 as YFSETQ. Here the CDR3 reads CASSLVGSGGSYNEQFF. The CDR3 DNA follows: TGCGCCAGCAGCTTGGTAGGTAGCGGGGGGTCGTACAATGAGCAGTTCTTC.

Only one count was recorded for this clone. The V gene is TRBV5-1, the J gene TRBJ1-2, with TRBD1 matching over 10 bases. From germline, CDR1 is SGHRS and CDR2 YFSETQ. V was pared by 7 bases and J by 2 bases, with 8 bases of the junction left unmatched. The CDR3 totals 15 residues. Written as DNA, the CDR3 is TGCGCCAGCCTGGGGGGACAGGGGAGAAACTATGGCTACACCTTC. It is translated as CASLGGQGRNYGYTF.

The chain links TRBV28 to TRBJ1-5; D is possibly TRBD1 (6 bases). The CDR3 extends over 15 amino acids. Germline V gene lookup returns CDR1 MDHEN and CDR2 SYDVKM. The V gene lost 10 bases and the J gene lost 2 bases, with 18 bases spanning the gap. CDR3 in DNA: TGTGCCACCCAAACTCGACAGGTGGGCAATCAGCCCCAGCATTTT. The encoded protein is CATQTRQVGNQPQHF.

The chain uses TRBV6-6 and TRBJ2-3, with 14 bases that match TRBD2. Germline V gives CDR1 MNHNY, CDR2 SVGAGI (reference sequence). This CDR3 is 15 amino acids long. The V and J ends lost 4 bases and 5 bases, in that order; junction bases with no gene match: 2. CDR3: CASSLGLAGGDTQYF. The CDR3 region has the DNA TGTGCCAGCAGTTTAGGACTAGCGGGAGGAGATACGCAGTATTTT.

The chain has TRBV7-9 and TRBJ1-1; the D gene is possibly TRBD1 (5 bases). The V end lost 3 bases, the J end lost 0 bases, and 14 bases lay between the germline ends. Germline CDR1 and CDR2: SEHNR and FQNEAQ (reference sequence). This CDR3 spans 16 amino acids. DNA for the CDR3: TGTGCCAGCAGCTTGTGGGAGGGGTCGGTGAACACTGAAGCTTTCTTT. Its protein is CASSLWEGSVNTEAFF.

The V and J genes are TRBV4-2 and TRBJ2-7; 10 nucleotides line up with TRBD1. This CDR3 spans 16 amino acids. V shed 0 bases and J 4 bases; nucleotides not matched to a gene: 6. Germline V gene data show CDR1 as LGHNA and CDR2 as YNFKEQ. The CDR3 bases are TGTGCCAGCAGCCAAGAATTCGGACAGGGGGATTACGAGCAGTACTTC. Translation: CASSQEFGQGDYEQYF.

Only one count was recorded for this clone. The genes are TRBV20-1 and TRBJ2-7, with D unresolved. This CDR3 spans 11 amino acids. Trimming cost V 0 bases and J 5 bases, with 5 bases left between them. From germline, CDR1 is DFQATT and CDR2 SNEGSKA (reference sequence). The CDR3 DNA is TGCAGTGCTAGAGATGGGCACGAGCAGTACTTC. As protein: CSARDGHEQYF.

The chain employs TRBV6-2 or TRBV6-3 and TRBJ2-3, with 7 positions matching TRBD2. The CDR3 length is 17 residues. Germline V gene data show CDR1 as MNHEY and CDR2 as SVGEGT. Germline trimming cut 1 base from V and 2 bases from J; bases unmatched to any gene: 9. The CDR3, as DNA: TGTGCCAGCAGTTACTTGGTTGAGCGGGGCGACACAGATACGCAGTATTTT. Its protein product is CASSYLVERGDTDTQYF.

The CDR3, as DNA: TGTGCCATCACCCAGGGCCCTGAAGCTTTCTTT. It is translated as CAITQGPEAFF. The chain uses TRBV10-3 and TRBJ1-1; perhaps TRBD1 as D (5 bases). The CDR3 runs to 11 residues. V lost 7 bases and J lost 6, with 9 bases in between. CDR1 and CDR2 (germline): ENHRY, SYGVKD.

This clone was recorded once. The chain has TRBV19 and TRBJ1-2; TRBD1 might be the D (5 bases). The ends were cut back, 0 bases at V and 0 bases at J, with 8 bases in the middle. CDR3 size: 15 residues. Per the germline V gene, CDR1 is LNHDA and CDR2 is SQIVND (reference sequence). The CDR3 sequence is CASSIDGGPNYGYTF. CDR3 sequence (DNA): TGTGCCAGTAGTATAGACGGGGGACCTAACTATGGCTACACCTTC.

V usage is TRBV6-5 and J usage is TRBJ1-1; TRBD1 matches 8 bases. V lost 4 bases, J lost 1 base, and 8 bases stayed unmatched. Germline assignment: CDR1 MNHEY and CDR2 SVGAGI. The CDR3 has 16 residues. The CDR3, as DNA: TGTGCCAGCAGTTTCACCCAGGGGGCCGGGAACACTGAAGCTTTCTTT. Its protein product is CASSFTQGAGNTEAFF.

The CDR3 DNA reads TGTGCCAGCAGCGTGGGACTAGCGGGAGTTAATGGGGCCAACGTCCTGACTTTC. Its protein is CASSVGLAGVNGANVLTF. The V call is TRBV5-4, the J call TRBJ2-6, with TRBD2 identical over 14 bases. CDR1 SGHNT and CDR2 YYREEE come from the germline V gene (reference sequence). After removal of 4 bases from V and 3 bases from J, the junction contained 6 bases not matched to a gene. The length of the CDR3 is 18 residues. Full variable domain (outside the CDR3, taken from reference TRBV5-4 and TRBJ2-6): ETGVTQSPTHLIKTRGQQVTLRCSSQSGHNTVSWYQQALGQGPQFIFQYYREEENGRGNFPPRFSGLQFPNYSSELNVNALELDDSALYLCASSVGLAGVNGANVLTFGAGSRLTVL.

The J gene is TRBJ2-7, the V gene TRBV19, with a possible D match to TRBD2 (5 bases). The CDR3 is 16 residues long. V was pared by 7 bases and J by 3 bases, with 22 bases between. Germline assignment: CDR1 LNHDA and CDR2 SQIVND (reference sequence). The CDR3 loop reads CASKVQDDYGVYEQYF. The CDR3, as DNA: TGTGCCAGTAAAGTGCAGGACGACTACGGGGTCTACGAGCAGTACTTC.

The sample holds one count of this clone. The chain links TRBV7-9 to TRBJ1-1, with D possibly TRBD1 on 5 matching bases. Germline lookup yields CDR1 SEHNR and CDR2 FQNEAQ (reference sequence). CDR3 length equals 13 residues. V was shortened by 5 bases and J by 7 bases, with 14 bases between the two germline ends. The CDR3 nucleotides are TGTGCCAGCAGCCAGCAAAGCACAGGTGAAGCTTTCTTT. Translation gives CASSQQSTGEAFF.

Of note for this clone: This sample also contains other DNA sequences that code for the same CDR3. The rearrangement links TRBV30 to TRBJ1-2; TRBD1 matches 8 bases. Germline values: CDR1 GTSNPN, CDR2 SVGIG (reference sequence). Losses at the gene ends were 4 bases for V and 4 bases for J; bases not matched to a gene: 2. This CDR3 contains 12 residues. CDR3: CAWTGGGYGYTF. In nucleotides, the CDR3 is TGTGCCTGGACAGGGGGCGGCTATGGCTACACCTTC.

The chain is built from TRBV30 and TRBJ1-2; a weak D match, TRBD1 (5 bases). V shed 2 bases and J shed 8 bases, with 12 bases lying between them. CDR3 size: 12 residues. CDR1 and CDR2 from the germline V gene are GTSNPN and SVGIG (reference sequence). CDR3 DNA sequence: TGTGCCTGGAGTAGGGGCAGGTTGGGCTACACCTTC. This gives the protein CAWSRGRLGYTF. The full variable domain, completed using reference TRBV30 and TRBJ1-2, is SQTIHQWPATLVQPVGSPLSLECTVEGTSNPNLYWYRQAAGRGLQLLFYSVGIGQISSEVPQNLSASRPQDRQFILSSKKLLLSDSGFYLCAWSRGRLGYTFGSGTRLTVV.